This TCR beta chain was retrieved from a study of T-cell reconstitution after alpha-beta-depleted transplantation in children. Unique molecular identifiers were incorporated into the prepared TCRbeta library. MiXCR was run by TCRdb on the PCR reads, yielding one entry per CDR3 protein. Of a few hundred thousand distinct CDR3 sequences in the sample, about 9.4% were seen once. Germline-derived CDR1 and CDR2 are MNHEY and SMNVEV (reference sequence). This CDR3 region has 16 residues. Trimming shortened V by 5 bases and J by 2 bases, and 19 bases separated the two germline ends. The sequences come from PBMCs from the stem cell graft donor, collected from the stem cell graft. The receptor was isolated from a human donor who donated a stem cell graft to a child with acute lymphoblastic leukemia. The chain employs TRBV27 and TRBJ2-7; weak D call: TRBD1 (5 bases). CDR3 loop: CASSPQLGQGAYEQYF. CDR3 in DNA: TGTGCCAGCAGTCCGCAGCTCGGGCAGGGCGCCTACGAGCAGTACTTC.